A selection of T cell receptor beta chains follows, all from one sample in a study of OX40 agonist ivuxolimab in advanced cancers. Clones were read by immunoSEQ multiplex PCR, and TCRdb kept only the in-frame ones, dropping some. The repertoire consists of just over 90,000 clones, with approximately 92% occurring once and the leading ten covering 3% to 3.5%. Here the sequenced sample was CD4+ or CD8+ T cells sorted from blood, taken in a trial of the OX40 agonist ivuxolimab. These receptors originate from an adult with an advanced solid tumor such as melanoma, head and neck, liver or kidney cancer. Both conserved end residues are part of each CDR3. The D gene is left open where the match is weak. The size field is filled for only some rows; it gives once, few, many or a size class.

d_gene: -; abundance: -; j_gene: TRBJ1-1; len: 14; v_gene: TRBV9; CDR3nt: TGTGCCAGCAGCGACTTACAGGGGAACACTGAAGCTTTCTTT; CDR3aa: CASSDLQGNTEAFF
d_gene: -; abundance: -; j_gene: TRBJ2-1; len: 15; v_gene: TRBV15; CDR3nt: TGTGCCACCAGCTGGGGACGGAACTCCTACAATGAGCAGTTCTTC; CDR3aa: CATSWGRNSYNEQFF
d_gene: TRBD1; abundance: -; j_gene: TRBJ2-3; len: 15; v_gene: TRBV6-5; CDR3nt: TGTGCCAGCAGTTACTCCGGGACAGCCACAGATACGCAGTATTTT; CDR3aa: CASSYSGTATDTQYF
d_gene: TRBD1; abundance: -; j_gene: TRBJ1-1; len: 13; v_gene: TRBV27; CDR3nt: TGTGCCAGCCGGAGGGGGCCGGGGACTGAAGCTTTCTTT; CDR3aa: CASRRGPGTEAFF
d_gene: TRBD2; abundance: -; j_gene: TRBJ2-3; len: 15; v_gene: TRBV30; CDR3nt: TGTGCCTGGAGTGTAGGAGCGGGAAGCACAGATACGCAGTATTTT; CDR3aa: CAWSVGAGSTDTQYF
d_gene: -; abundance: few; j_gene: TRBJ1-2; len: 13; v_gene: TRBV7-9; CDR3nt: TGTGCCAGCAGCTTCGGAGGCGAAGATGGCTACACCTTC; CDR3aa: CASSFGGEDGYTF
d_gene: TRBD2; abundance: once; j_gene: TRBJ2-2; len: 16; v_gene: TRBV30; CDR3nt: TGTGCCTGGAGTATTTTAGGACTAGCGCCCACCGGGGAGCTGTTTTTT; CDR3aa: CAWSILGLAPTGELFF
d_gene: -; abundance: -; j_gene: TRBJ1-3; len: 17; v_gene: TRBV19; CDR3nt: TGTGCCAGTAGTCTTACGGACAGCCAACTCTCTGGAAACACCATATATTTT; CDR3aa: CASSLTDSQLSGNTIYF
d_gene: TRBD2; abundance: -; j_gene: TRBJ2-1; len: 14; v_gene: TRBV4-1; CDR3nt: TGCGCCAGCAGTGTATCAGCGGGAGGGGATGAGCAGTTCTTC; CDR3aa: CASSVSAGGDEQFF
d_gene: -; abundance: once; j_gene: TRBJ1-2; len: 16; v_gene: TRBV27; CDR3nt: TGTGCCAGCGGCCGTGGGGCGGGGGACTCTAACTATGGCTACACCTTC; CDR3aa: CASGRGAGDSNYGYTF
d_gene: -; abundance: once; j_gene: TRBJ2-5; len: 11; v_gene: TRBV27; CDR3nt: TGTGCCAGCAGTTACCAAGAGACCCAGTACTTC; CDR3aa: CASSYQETQYF
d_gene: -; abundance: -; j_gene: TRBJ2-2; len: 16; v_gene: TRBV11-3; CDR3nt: TGTGCCAGCAGCTTAGGAAGGGGGGCCGACACCGGGGAGCTGTTTTTT; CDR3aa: CASSLGRGADTGELFF
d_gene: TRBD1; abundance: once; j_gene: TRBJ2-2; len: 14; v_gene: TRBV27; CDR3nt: TGTGCCAGCAGCTATGGGACAGGGTACCGGGAGCTGTTTTTT; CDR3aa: CASSYGTGYRELFF
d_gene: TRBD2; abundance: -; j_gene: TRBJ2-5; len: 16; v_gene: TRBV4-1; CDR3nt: TGCGCCAGCAGCTTCAGACTAGCGGGGTCTGGAGAGACCCAGTACTTC; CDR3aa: CASSFRLAGSGETQYF
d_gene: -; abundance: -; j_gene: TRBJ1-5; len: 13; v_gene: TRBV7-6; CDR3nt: TGTGCCAGCAGCCACACTCTAAATCAGCCCCAGCATTTT; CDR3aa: CASSHTLNQPQHF
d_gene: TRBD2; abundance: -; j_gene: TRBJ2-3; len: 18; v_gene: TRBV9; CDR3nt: TGTGCCAGCAGCGCTGGGACTAGCGGGGGGCTACACACAGATACGCAGTATTTT; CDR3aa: CASSAGTSGGLHTDTQYF
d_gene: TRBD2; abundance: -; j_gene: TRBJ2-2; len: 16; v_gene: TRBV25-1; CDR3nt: TGTGCCAGCACCGACCCACTAGCGGGAGGCACCGGGGAGCTGTTTTTT; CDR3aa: CASTDPLAGGTGELFF
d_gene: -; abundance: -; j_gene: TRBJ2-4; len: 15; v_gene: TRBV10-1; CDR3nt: TGCGCCAGCAGTGAGTCCTTCCCCGGTGGAAACATTCAGTACTTC; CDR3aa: CASSESFPGGNIQYF
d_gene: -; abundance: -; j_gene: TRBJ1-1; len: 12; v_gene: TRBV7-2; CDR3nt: TGTGCCAGCACCTTCGGGATCACTGAAGCTTTCTTT; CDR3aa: CASTFGITEAFF
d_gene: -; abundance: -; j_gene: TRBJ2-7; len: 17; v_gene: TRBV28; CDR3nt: TGTGCCAGCAGTTTATTATCTGGGGTGCCTAACTCCTACGAGCAGTACTTC; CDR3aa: CASSLLSGVPNSYEQYF
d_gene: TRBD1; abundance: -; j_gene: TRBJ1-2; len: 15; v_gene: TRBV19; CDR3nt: TGTGCCAGTACACGGAACAGGGGGCAGGGCTATGGCTACACCTTC; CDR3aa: CASTRNRGQGYGYTF
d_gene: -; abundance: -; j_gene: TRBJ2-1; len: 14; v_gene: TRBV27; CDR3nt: TGTGCCAGCAGTTACCGGGGAACCTACAATGAGCAGTTCTTC; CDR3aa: CASSYRGTYNEQFF